Presented here are 25 T cell receptor beta chains from one specimen sequenced in a study of identical twins. Each CDR3 protein gets one entry after TCRdb re-called the 5' RACE reads with MiXCR. The table includes 1.5 million to 2 million distinct CDR3 sequences, around 29% detected once. Material for sequencing was cord blood. These receptor sequences come from a newborn girl in good health.

This clonotype was observed once. The junction and the germline gene differ at one end; a read error may be behind it. The CDR3 protein is CASSQVSYGQYF. As DNA, the CDR3 is TGTGCCAGCAGCCAAGTTAGCTACGGGCAGTACTTC. The chain joins TRBV4-2 to TRBJ2-7; D is unclear. The CDR3 sequence is 12 residues long. In germline, CDR1 is LGHNA, CDR2 YNFKEQ.

In the case of this clonotype: Just one base apart from a much larger clone, this may be a read error. The gene calls are TRBV12-3 or TRBV12-4 and TRBJ2-5; no firm D call. The length of the CDR3 is 15 residues. DNA for the CDR3: TGTGCCTGCAGTTTACCGAGCAGAAGTGGCGAGACCCAGTACTTC. Its protein product is CACSLPSRSGETQYF.

This clonotype was seen more than once but under ten times. The chain joins TRBV20-1 to TRBJ2-1; perhaps TRBD2 as D (5 bases). From germline, CDR1 is DFQATT and CDR2 SNEGSKA (reference sequence). There are 12 residues in the CDR3. The ends were cut back, 5 bases at V and 9 bases at J, with 14 bases in the middle. CDR3 bases: TGCAGTGCTTACCGTCGGGGTGCTGAGCAGTTCTTC. Translated: CSAYRRGAEQFF.

The chain couples TRBV4-2 to TRBJ2-5; the D gene could be TRBD1 or TRBD2 (6 bases each). The CDR3 is made up of 15 amino acids. Deletions cut 1 base from V and 3 bases from J, with 12 bases between. Germline loops: CDR1 LGHNA, CDR2 YNFKEQ. The CDR3 here is CASSQGRGQKETQYF. The CDR3 DNA sequence: TGTGCCAGCAGCCAAGGACGGGGGCAGAAAGAGACCCAGTACTTC.

This chain links TRBV3-1 with TRBJ2-7; D might be TRBD1 (6 bases). From germline, CDR1 is LGHDT and CDR2 YNNKEL (reference sequence). The length of the CDR3 is 13 residues. The CDR3, as DNA: TGTGCTTCACGGCAGGGGCCATCCTACGAGCAGTACTTC. This sequence encodes CASRQGPSYEQYF.

On this clonotype: An end of the junction does not agree with germline; a read error may underlie this. CDR3 DNA: TGTGTCAGCAGCCACGGGGAGACCCAGTACTTC. Its protein is CVSSHGETQYF. The rearrangement links TRBV4-2 to TRBJ2-5; D is uncertain. The CDR3 spans 11 residues. CDR1 is LGHNA, CDR2 YNFKEQ, per germline.

This clonotype was seen more than once but under ten times. This chain joins TRBV30 and TRBJ2-5, with TRBD1 identical over 7 bases. The end of the DNA fits TRBJ2-7 better, so the J call may be wrong. Germline-derived CDR1 and CDR2 are GTSNPN and SVGIG (reference sequence). The CDR3 runs 13 residues. The CDR3 sequence is CAWSPGQAGEQYF. The CDR3 region has the DNA TGTGCCTGGAGTCCCGGACAGGCTGGCGAGCAGTACTTC.

The rearrangement uses TRBV30 and TRBJ1-2; D gene ambiguous. The CDR3 spans 13 residues. V shed 0 bases and J shed 1 base, with 6 bases lying between them. Germline V lookup: CDR1 GTSNPN, CDR2 SVGIG (reference sequence). This CDR3 reads CAWSVSINYGYTF. The CDR3 nucleotides are TGTGCCTGGAGTGTATCGATTAACTATGGCTACACCTTC.

This clonotype has a count of ten or more. The V and J genes are TRBV9 and TRBJ2-1; 7 bases map to TRBD2. The junction had 4 bases not matched to a gene; V was cut back by 0 bases and J by 4 bases. The CDR3 is 15 residues long. CDR1 and CDR2 from the germline V gene are SGDLS and YYNGEE. This chain's CDR3 is CASSVGPAGYNEQFF. Here the CDR3 DNA reads TGTGCCAGCAGCGTAGGTCCAGCGGGGTACAATGAGCAGTTCTTC.

This clonotype was counted only a few times. V usage is TRBV27 and J usage is TRBJ2-1, with 8 bases fitting TRBD2. The V and J ends lost 7 bases and 7 bases, in that order; junction bases with no gene match: 12. This CDR3 spans 15 amino acids. Germline lookup yields CDR1 MNHEY and CDR2 SMNVEV (reference sequence). As DNA, the CDR3 is TGTGCCAGCACCTCTTACGGGGGGGGCCTTAATGAGCAGTTCTTC. Translation gives CASTSYGGGLNEQFF.

This clonotype showed up just a few times. V and J are TRBV6-6 and TRBJ1-5, with TRBD1 identical over 10 bases. Germline values: CDR1 MNHNY, CDR2 SVGAGI (reference sequence). The CDR3 consists of 15 residues. Trimming at V came to 6 bases and at J to 5 bases, leaving 7 bases not matched to a gene. CDR3 nucleotide sequence: TGTGCCAGCAGACTGCGACAGGGGGCCGATCAGCCCCAGCATTTT. Its translation: CASRLRQGADQPQHF.

This clonotype was found a few times. The chain employs TRBV6-5 and TRBJ2-2; D is ambiguous. V shed 0 bases and J shed 15 bases, with 14 bases lying between them. This CDR3 is 13 amino acids long. CDR1 and CDR2 from the germline V gene are MNHEY and SVGAGI. The CDR3 DNA reads TGTGCCAGCAGTTACTCGCCAGCCGGGTGGTTGTTTTTT. Protein sequence: CASSYSPAGWLFF.

This clonotype has a single count. V usage is TRBV4-2 and J usage is TRBJ2-5; tentatively, D is TRBD1 (7 bases). V lost 4 bases and J lost 5, with 20 bases in between. The CDR3 consists of 16 residues. Germline V CDR1 and CDR2: LGHNA, YNFKEQ. DNA of the CDR3: TGTGCCAGCAGCCGAGCTCAGTCAGGGGGACTGGAGACCCAGTACTTC. Translating it yields CASSRAQSGGLETQYF.

The genes are TRBV6-1 and TRBJ1-5; weak D call: TRBD1 (5 bases). Trimming cost V 4 bases and J 3 bases, with 13 bases left between them. The CDR3 consists of 15 residues. From germline, CDR1 is MNHNS and CDR2 SASEGT. The CDR3 coding sequence is TGTGCCAGCAGTGGGCAGGGAGGGGTCAATCAGCCCCAGCATTTT. This codes for CASSGQGGVNQPQHF.

The chain recombines TRBV5-1 with TRBJ2-3; 7 bases align to TRBD2. Per germline, CDR1 SGHRS and CDR2 YFSETQ. V was pared by 4 bases and J by 0 bases, with 8 bases of the junction left unmatched. This CDR3 contains 16 residues. The CDR3 DNA sequence: TGCGCCAGCAGCGCCAGACTAGCCGTTAGCACAGATACGCAGTATTTT. Translation gives CASSARLAVSTDTQYF.

This clonotype was recorded a few times. The V gene is TRBV14, the J gene TRBJ1-6; tentative D call: TRBD1 (6 bases). The CDR3 extends over 13 amino acids. Trimming removed 3 bases from V and 8 bases from J, with 8 bases in between. Germline V lookup: CDR1 SGHDN, CDR2 FVKESK. The chain's CDR3 is CASSHNRDSPLHF. For the CDR3, the DNA is TGTGCCAGCAGCCATAACAGGGATTCACCCCTCCACTTT. The full variable domain, in which reference TRBV14 and TRBJ1-6 provide the parts outside the CDR3, is EAGVTQFPSHSVIEKGQTVTLRCDPISGHDNLYWYRRVMGKEIKFLLHFVKESKQDESGMPNNRFLAERTGGTYSTLKVQPAELEDSGVYFCASSHNRDSPLHFGNGTRLTVT.

This clonotype was picked up a small number of times. V and J are TRBV7-2 and TRBJ1-6, with 7 bases aligning to TRBD1. Germline V lookup: CDR1 SGHTA, CDR2 FQGNSA. Trimming at V came to 7 bases and at J to 0 bases, leaving 6 bases not matched to a gene. This CDR3 is 16 amino acids long. The CDR3 here is CASTPDRTSYNSPLHF. The CDR3 bases are TGTGCCAGCACCCCGGACAGGACCTCCTATAATTCACCCCTCCACTTT.

The V gene is TRBV20-1, the J gene TRBJ2-1, with D unresolved. Germline lookup yields CDR1 DFQATT and CDR2 SNEGSKA (reference sequence). The V end was cut by 0 bases, the J end by 1 base, with 4 bases between. The CDR3 totals 13 residues. As DNA, the CDR3 is TGCAGTGCTAGAGATAAGTCCTACAATGAGCAGTTCTTC. Its translation: CSARDKSYNEQFF.

This clonotype was seen only a few times. The chain carries TRBV28 and TRBJ2-3; 7 bases map to TRBD2. Trimming at V came to 10 bases and at J to 3 bases, leaving 22 bases not matched to a gene. This CDR3 has 18 residues. CDR1 is MDHEN, CDR2 SYDVKM, per germline. The CDR3 protein is CATLGWKGREFGTDTQYF. DNA for the CDR3: TGTGCCACCCTAGGATGGAAGGGGCGGGAGTTCGGGACAGATACGCAGTATTTT.

The rearrangement uses TRBV28 and TRBJ2-7, with D tentatively TRBD1 or TRBD2 (5 bases each). There are 14 residues in the CDR3. Germline V gene lookup returns CDR1 MDHEN and CDR2 SYDVKM. V lost 6 bases to trimming and J lost 7 bases, with 19 bases between them. The chain's CDR3 is CASRPRDDYNEQYF. The CDR3 bases are TGTGCCAGCAGGCCCCGGGACGACTACAATGAGCAGTACTTC.

The rearrangement uses TRBV2 and TRBJ1-2, with no clear D. The germline V gene has CDR1 SNHLY and CDR2 FYNNEI. The CDR3 is 15 residues long. V was pared by 8 bases and J by 5 bases, with 21 bases between. CDR3 loop: CASGGLGRSYYGYTF. DNA of the CDR3: TGTGCCAGCGGAGGTTTGGGAAGGAGTTATTATGGCTACACCTTC.

The chain links TRBV5-4 to TRBJ2-1; D gene unclear. Germline V gene lookup returns CDR1 SGHNT and CDR2 YYREEE (reference sequence). CDR3 length equals 12 residues. Trimming removed 4 bases from V and 9 bases from J, with 11 bases in between. The CDR3 coding sequence is TGTGCCAGCAGCCACAATGGCGGTGAGCAGTTCTTC. Translation gives CASSHNGGEQFF.

This clonotype was seen a handful of times. V usage is TRBV4-2 and J usage is TRBJ1-5; 7 nucleotides agree with TRBD1. The CDR3 totals 18 residues. Germline lookup yields CDR1 LGHNA and CDR2 YNFKEQ. Trimming removed 0 bases from V and 7 bases from J; junction bases left unmatched: 15. The CDR3 bases are TGTGCCAGCAGCCAAGATCTAGCCATTCAGGGGGACTGGCAGCCCCAGCATTTT. Its translation: CASSQDLAIQGDWQPQHF.

This clonotype has a handful of counts. The chain is built from TRBV2 and TRBJ2-1, with 7 bases matching TRBD2. CDR1 is SNHLY, CDR2 FYNNEI, per germline. The CDR3 spans 15 residues. Trimming cost V 6 bases and J 4 bases; bases outside gene matches: 9. The DNA of the CDR3 is TGTGCCAGCAGGTGGGAGACTAGCCCTTACAATGAGCAGTTCTTC. Protein sequence: CASRWETSPYNEQFF.

The V gene is TRBV28, the J gene TRBJ1-6, with TRBD1 identical over 10 bases. J was trimmed by 6 bases and V by 6 bases; bases with no gene match: 5. From germline, CDR1 is MDHEN and CDR2 SYDVKM. The CDR3 consists of 15 residues. CDR3 DNA: TGTGCCAGCAGATCGGGACAGGGGAGTAATTCACCCCTCCACTTT. It codes for CASRSGQGSNSPLHF.